The text below deals with one T cell receptor beta chain. Its cognate antigen is unknown. The data belong to a study of T-cell memory formation after mild COVID-19. Study in general: Across donors, TCR clusters were largely donor specific. Points from the study as a whole: Cross-reactive memory appears to have joined, as suggested by some responding clones showing up in pre-infection memory.

V lost 4 bases and J 10 bases, leaving 8 bases between the germline ends. Germline V gene lookup returns CDR1 SNHLY and CDR2 FYNNEI. The CDR3 runs to 11 residues. One entry per CDR3 protein results from TCRdb running MiXCR on the 5' RACE reads. The top ten hold around a fifth of the sample, which has under 550,000 distinct CDR3 sequences, more than 15% seen once. Sequenced input: PBMCs or a T cell subset sorted from them (not recorded which). This receptor was identified in a man younger than 30 who had mild COVID-19 (a few samples of this study predate the infection). Cell type and time point are not known. The gene calls are TRBV2 and TRBJ2-1; D remains ambiguous. The CDR3 DNA reads TGTGCCAGCAGTGGAGTACGAGAGCAGTTCTTC. Its translation is CASSGVREQFF.